The clone carrying this T cell receptor (beta chain) was recorded a few times. Its specificity is not known. This record comes from a study of T cells after yellow fever vaccination. From the 5' RACE reads, TCRdb called clonotypes with MiXCR, one entry per CDR3 protein. The sample has approximately 600,000 distinct CDR3 sequences, around 12% seen once. General study points: Primary-vaccination clones mostly resurfaced post-booster (less than 98% CD4, 75% to 90% CD8). Faster peaking, at day 5 versus 15, marked a secondary response that was weaker.

V was cut by 6 bases and J by 1 base, with 13 bases left in between. The length of the CDR3 is 14 residues. Germline V gene data show CDR1 as DFQATT and CDR2 as SNEGSKA (reference sequence). The sample was PBMCs, taken on the day of the yellow fever booster vaccination. This TCR came from a young man who received the YFV17D yellow fever vaccine. The chain combines TRBV20-1 with TRBJ1-5; possible D gene TRBD1, 5 bases. The CDR3 here is CSARGLRSNQPQHF. DNA of the CDR3: TGCAGTGCCCGGGGGTTGAGGAGCAATCAGCCCCAGCATTTT.